This TCR beta chain was retrieved from a study of T-cell memory formation after mild COVID-19. Across the whole study: Each donor largely had its own TCR clusters. Study results and caveats: Contracting clones localized mainly to CM and EM when CD4+ and mainly to EMRA when CD8+.

MiXCR, run by TCRdb on the 5' RACE reads, gives a single entry per CDR3 protein. This sample has under 450,000 distinct CDR3 sequences, with roughly 19% found just once. In regard to this clonotype: The antigen remains undetermined.

The CDR3 extends over 14 amino acids. V was cut by 4 bases and J by 8 bases, with 15 bases left in between. The germline V gene encodes CDR1 SGHKS and CDR2 YYEKEE (reference sequence). The specimen was PBMCs or a T cell subset sorted from them (not recorded which). The chain recombines TRBV5-5 with TRBJ1-4; D unresolved. This TCR was sampled from a young man who had mild COVID-19 (a few samples of this study predate the infection). Cell type and time point are not known. The CDR3 bases are TGTGCCAGCAGCCCTGGGAGGGTTGGAGAAAAACTGTTTTTT. It yields the protein CASSPGRVGEKLFF.